This is a list of T cell receptor beta chains from one sample in a study of blood T cell repertoires in COVID-19. Clones were read by immunoSEQ multiplex PCR, and TCRdb kept only the in-frame ones, dropping some. The table lists about 110,000 clones, about four fifths of them singletons, with about 15% in the top ten. Sequencing was performed on peripheral blood. These receptors all come from a woman aged 55-70 years with acute or convalescent COVID-19. The conserved cysteine and the conserved F or W are not part of the CDR3 here.

v_call	j_call	cdr3_aa
TRBV7-2	TRBJ2-7	ASSLVWTGGYEQY
TRBV24-1	TRBJ1-5	ATSGTGLESNQPQH
TRBV19	TRBJ1-1	ASSIGTENTEAF
TRBV30	TRBJ1-6	ACSWGLPNSPLH
TRBV7-9	TRBJ2-2	ASSPPTYRGNTGELF
TRBV19	TRBJ1-5	ATQDRGGNQPQH
TRBV6-5	TRBJ1-4	ASGSTGGGNEKLF
TRBV7-8	TRBJ1-1	ASSLGGGLYEAF
TRBV28	TRBJ1-5	ASGGGGNQPQH
TRBV7-7	TRBJ2-2	ASSLSPTGNTGELF
TRBV9	TRBJ2-2	ASSHRDGELF
TRBV18	TRBJ1-4	ASRPLAQGNEKLF
TRBV19	TRBJ1-2	ASSSRRGDYGYT
TRBV11-2	TRBJ1-2	ASSLGVLADGYT
TRBV29-1	TRBJ2-3	SVAEADTQY
TRBV6-5	TRBJ2-2	ASRRLTNTGELF
TRBV11-3	TRBJ1-1	ASSFTGGATEAF